Described below is a single TCR beta chain sequence and its context. The antigen is not known. This sample is part of a study of cytomegalovirus exposure and HLA in healthy donors. The PCR was carried out with 60 Vbeta primers and 13 Jbeta primers. TCRdb's table, derived via immunoSEQ multiplex PCR, lists solely in-frame clones and lacks some. The sample holds a few hundred thousand clones, around 80% seen once. V shed 7 bases and J shed 0 bases, with 15 bases lying between them. Germline lookup yields CDR1 LNHDA and CDR2 SQIVND (reference sequence). This CDR3 region has 15 residues. Study-wide results and limits: The analysis excluded some indistinguishable V segments, including TRBV6-2 and TRBV6-3.

This receptor was identified in a girl aged 2 to 10 in good health and CMV-seronegative. The chain links TRBV19 to TRBJ1-2, with D possibly matching TRBD1 (5 bases). The sample consisted of PBMCs. The CDR3 sequence is CASKWGVSANYGYTF. The CDR3 region has the DNA TGTGCCAGTAAATGGGGGGTTTCAGCTAACTATGGCTACACCTTC.